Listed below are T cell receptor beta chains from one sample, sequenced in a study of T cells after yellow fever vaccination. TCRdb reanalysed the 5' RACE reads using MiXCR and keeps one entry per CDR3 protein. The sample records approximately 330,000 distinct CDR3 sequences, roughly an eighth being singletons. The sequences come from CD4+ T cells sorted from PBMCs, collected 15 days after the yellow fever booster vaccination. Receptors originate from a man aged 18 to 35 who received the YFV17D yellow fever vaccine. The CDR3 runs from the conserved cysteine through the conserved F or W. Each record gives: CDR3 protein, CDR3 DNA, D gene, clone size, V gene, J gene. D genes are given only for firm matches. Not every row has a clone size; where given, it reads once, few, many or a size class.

CASRAPGGRVDGYTF	TGTGCCAGCAGAGCCCCTGGGGGGCGGGTCGATGGCTACACCTTC	-	many	TRBV6-6	TRBJ1-2
CASRPYRLAGGPGELFF	TGTGCCAGCAGGCCTTACAGGCTTGCGGGGGGGCCCGGGGAGCTGTTTTTT	TRBD2	-	TRBV7-6	TRBJ2-2
CASSAWPFNTEAFF	TGTGCCAGCAGCGCCTGGCCTTTTAACACTGAAGCTTTCTTT	-	-	TRBV9	TRBJ1-1
CASSRTTFDRHTGELFF	TGTGCCAGCTCACGTACCACCTTTGACAGACACACCGGGGAGCTGTTTTTT	-	-	TRBV18	TRBJ2-2
CASNPGPSPNEQFF	TGTGCCAGCAACCCAGGACCGAGTCCCAATGAGCAGTTCTTC	-	-	TRBV11-2	TRBJ2-1
CASRDPSGANVLTF	TGCGCCAGTAGGGACCCCTCTGGGGCCAACGTCCTGACTTTC	-	few	TRBV4-3	TRBJ2-6
CASSELGLGGRLAGDQETQYF	TGTGCCAGCAGCGAGTTAGGGTTAGGCGGAAGACTAGCGGGGGATCAAGAGACCCAGTACTTC	TRBD2	-	TRBV9	TRBJ2-5
CASSPEQTSHPQHF	TGTGCCAGCTCACCGGAGCAGACTTCTCACCCCCAGCATTTT	-	few	TRBV18	TRBJ1-5
CSARVLGDYGYTF	TGCAGTGCTAGAGTACTAGGGGATTACGGCTACACCTTC	-	few	TRBV20-1	TRBJ1-2
CASRTDGRNEKLFF	TGTGCCAGCAGGACCGACGGCCGTAATGAAAAACTGTTTTTT	-	few	TRBV2	TRBJ1-4
CASSLGRGVEETQYF	TGCGCCAGCAGCTTGGGTCGCGGGGTGGAGGAGACCCAGTACTTC	-	-	TRBV5-1	TRBJ2-5
CASSPGQGEEKLFF	TGTGCCAGCAGCCCTGGACAGGGGGAGGAAAAACTGTTTTTT	TRBD1	few	TRBV5-6	TRBJ1-4
CASSSGQRNSNQPQHF	TGTGCCAGCAGCTCAGGACAGAGAAATAGCAATCAGCCCCAGCATTTT	-	-	TRBV7-2	TRBJ1-5
CASSLAPGVGGTEAFF	TGTGCCAGCAGCTTGGCCCCAGGGGTGGGCGGCACTGAAGCTTTCTTT	-	few	TRBV5-5	TRBJ1-1
CASNAGDNPGYTF	TGTGCCAGCAACGCAGGGGACAATCCCGGCTACACCTTC	-	-	TRBV12-3/TRBV12-4	TRBJ1-2